The T cell receptor beta chain described here comes from a study of blood T cell repertoires in COVID-19. The wider study: Acute and convalescent COVID-19 specimens originated in the United States, Italy and Spain. T cells, B-cell-depleted T cells, or PBMCs provided the cDNA or gDNA that served as material.

Participant-given clinical history determined each cohort assignment. In the 2 weeks before study entry, exposed participants met a COVID-19 case, which was PCR-confirmed or clinician-diagnosed. Libraries were prepared by immunoSEQ multiplex PCR; TCRdb keeps only in-frame clonotypes and omits some of them. The data contain roughly 250,000 clones, over 80% of them singletons. The germline gives CDR1 SGHRS, CDR2 YFSETQ. V was pared by 4 bases and J by 4 bases, with 7 bases of the junction left unmatched. The CDR3 spans 15 residues. J is TRBJ1-2 and V is TRBV5-1; 10 bases agree with TRBD1. The sequence came from a man aged 45-65 years who had been exposed to COVID-19. Sequencing was done on a sample of PBMCs or T cells enriched from blood (not recorded which). DNA of the CDR3: TGCGCCAGCAGCCGAGGACAGGGGGTCTTCTATGGCTACACCTTC. Translation gives CASSRGQGVFYGYTF.